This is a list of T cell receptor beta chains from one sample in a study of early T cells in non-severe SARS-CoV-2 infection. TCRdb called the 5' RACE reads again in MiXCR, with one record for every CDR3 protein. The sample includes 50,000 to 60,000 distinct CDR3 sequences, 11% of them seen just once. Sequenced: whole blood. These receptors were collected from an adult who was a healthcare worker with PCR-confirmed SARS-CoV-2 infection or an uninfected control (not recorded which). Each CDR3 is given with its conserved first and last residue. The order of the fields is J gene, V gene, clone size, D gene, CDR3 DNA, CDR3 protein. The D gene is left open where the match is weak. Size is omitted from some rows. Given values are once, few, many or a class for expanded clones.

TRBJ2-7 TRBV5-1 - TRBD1 TGCGCCAGCAGAGGACAGGCCTCCTACGAGCAGTACTTC CASRGQASYEQYF
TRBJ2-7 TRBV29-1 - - TGCAGCGTGGACAGCAAAGACCTTTGGGCCGAGCAGTACTTC CSVDSKDLWAEQYF
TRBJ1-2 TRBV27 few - TGTGCCAGCAGTTTTAATCTGGGCCTGAACTATGGCTACACCTTC CASSFNLGLNYGYTF
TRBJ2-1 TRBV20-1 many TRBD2 TGCAGTGCTCCCGGGACTAGCGGGAGGGCCAGGGACAATGAGCAGTTCTTC CSAPGTSGRARDNEQFF
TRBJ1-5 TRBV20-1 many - TGCAGTGCTAGACGCGGGAGGGCCAGGGCGGAAAATCAGCCCCAGCATTTT CSARRGRARAENQPQHF
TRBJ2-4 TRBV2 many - TGTGCCAGCAGTGAAATAACGGGAACGGGAAACATTCAGTACTTC CASSEITGTGNIQYF
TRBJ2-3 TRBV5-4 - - TGTGCCAGCAGAAGGGGCGAGCGGACAGATACGCAGTATTTT CASRRGERTDTQYF
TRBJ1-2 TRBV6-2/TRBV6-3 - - TGTGCCAGCAGCCGTCGGATTGAGTATGGCTACACCTTC CASSRRIEYGYTF
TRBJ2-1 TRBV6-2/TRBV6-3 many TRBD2 TGTGCCAGCAGTCCTGAGGGACTAGCGGGGATCCCTGAGCAGTTCTTC CASSPEGLAGIPEQFF
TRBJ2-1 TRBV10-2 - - TGCGCCAGCAGTGACCCACTAGTAAGCTACAATGAGCAGTTCTTC CASSDPLVSYNEQFF
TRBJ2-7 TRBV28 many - TGTGCCAGCAGTTACAGGGTCTCCTACGAGCAGTACTTC CASSYRVSYEQYF